The rows below give T cell receptor beta chains drawn from one sample of a study of blood T cell repertoires in COVID-19. Some clones are missing from TCRdb's copy, which holds only in-frame ones; the method was immunoSEQ multiplex PCR. The table includes a few hundred thousand clones, approximately 81% detected once. Sequencing input: peripheral blood. The receptors here all came from a woman between 18 and 29 years old with acute or convalescent COVID-19. Both conserved end residues are part of each CDR3. A D gene is named only where the DNA matches it firmly. Size values are once, few and many counts, or a class for expanded clones, and some rows have none.

v_call: TRBV7-9
clone_size: -
d_call: TRBD1
j_call: TRBJ1-1
cdr3_nt: TGTGCCAGCAGCGCCGGGACAGAGATCAGTGCTTTCTTT
cdr3_aa: CASSAGTEISAFF

v_call: TRBV7-9
clone_size: -
d_call: -
j_call: TRBJ1-1
cdr3_nt: TGTGCCAGCAGTTCCGGGATGAACACTGAAGCTTTCTTT
cdr3_aa: CASSSGMNTEAFF

v_call: TRBV6-5
clone_size: -
d_call: -
j_call: TRBJ1-6
cdr3_nt: TGTGCCAGCAGTAGTCGGCCCTCCGGGTCACCCCTCCACTTT
cdr3_aa: CASSSRPSGSPLHF

v_call: TRBV9
clone_size: -
d_call: TRBD1
j_call: TRBJ2-3
cdr3_nt: TGTGCCAGCAGCATTACAGGGGGCACAGATACGCAGTATTTT
cdr3_aa: CASSITGGTDTQYF

v_call: TRBV7-9
clone_size: -
d_call: TRBD1
j_call: TRBJ2-7
cdr3_nt: TGTGCCAGCAGCTTCGCTGGACAGGGGGGCTACGAGCAGTACTTC
cdr3_aa: CASSFAGQGGYEQYF

v_call: TRBV4-2
clone_size: many
d_call: TRBD2
j_call: TRBJ2-1
cdr3_nt: TGTGCCAGCAGCCCACGGACTAGCGGAGAATACAATGAGCAGTTCTTC
cdr3_aa: CASSPRTSGEYNEQFF

v_call: TRBV4-2
clone_size: -
d_call: -
j_call: TRBJ1-4
cdr3_nt: TGTGCCAGCAGCCAAGCATTGAGTCAGGTTAATGAAAAACTGTTTTTT
cdr3_aa: CASSQALSQVNEKLFF

v_call: TRBV5-1
clone_size: -
d_call: -
j_call: TRBJ1-6
cdr3_nt: TGCGCCAGCAGCTTGGCCATGGACAGCAATTCACCCCTCCACTTT
cdr3_aa: CASSLAMDSNSPLHF

v_call: TRBV5-1
clone_size: -
d_call: -
j_call: TRBJ2-1
cdr3_nt: TGCGCCAGCAGCCCGGACGGCCAAGGGGACTACAATGAGCAGTTCTTC
cdr3_aa: CASSPDGQGDYNEQFF

v_call: TRBV28
clone_size: -
d_call: TRBD1
j_call: TRBJ1-2
cdr3_nt: TGTGCCAGCAGGGACAGGGAAGATGGCTACACCTTC
cdr3_aa: CASRDREDGYTF

v_call: TRBV7-9
clone_size: few
d_call: -
j_call: TRBJ2-7
cdr3_nt: TGTGCCAGCAGCTTAGCGGTCGGTAAGAACTTC
cdr3_aa: CASSLAVGKNF

v_call: TRBV5-1
clone_size: -
d_call: TRBD2
j_call: TRBJ2-1
cdr3_nt: TGCGCCAGCAGCTTGGGACTAGCGGGAGGGCTCAATGAGCAGTTCTTC
cdr3_aa: CASSLGLAGGLNEQFF

v_call: TRBV7-9
clone_size: -
d_call: TRBD1
j_call: TRBJ1-1
cdr3_nt: TGTGCCAGCAGTCGACAGGGGAACACTGAAGCTTTCTTT
cdr3_aa: CASSRQGNTEAFF

v_call: TRBV11-2
clone_size: -
d_call: -
j_call: TRBJ1-3
cdr3_nt: TGTGCCAGCAGCTTCAATCAGGGCGGTGGAAACACCATATATTTT
cdr3_aa: CASSFNQGGGNTIYF

v_call: TRBV5-4
clone_size: -
d_call: -
j_call: TRBJ1-3
cdr3_nt: TGTGCCAGCAGCTTGGAAACAGGAAACACCATATATTTT
cdr3_aa: CASSLETGNTIYF

v_call: TRBV18
clone_size: -
d_call: TRBD1
j_call: TRBJ1-5
cdr3_nt: TGTGCCAGCTCACCACCGAGGGACAGCTACCTGACTTATAGCAATCAGCCCCAGCATTTT
cdr3_aa: CASSPPRDSYLTYSNQPQHF

v_call: TRBV6-5
clone_size: -
d_call: -
j_call: TRBJ2-7
cdr3_nt: TGTGCCATCGGACAGTCCTACGAGCAGTACTTC
cdr3_aa: CAIGQSYEQYF

v_call: TRBV27
clone_size: -
d_call: -
j_call: TRBJ2-7
cdr3_nt: TGTGCCAGCACAGGGTCCTCCTACGAGCAGTACTTC
cdr3_aa: CASTGSSYEQYF

v_call: TRBV3-1/TRBV3-2
clone_size: -
d_call: TRBD1
j_call: TRBJ2-4
cdr3_nt: TGTGCCAGCAGCTCCAGAGGGACCGGGACAGTGGCTCAGTACTTC
cdr3_aa: CASSSRGTGTVAQYF

v_call: TRBV7-9
clone_size: -
d_call: -
j_call: TRBJ1-1
cdr3_nt: TGTGCCAGCAGCTATCCCAGCGGGTTGAACACTGAAGCTTTCTTT
cdr3_aa: CASSYPSGLNTEAFF

v_call: TRBV5-8
clone_size: -
d_call: -
j_call: TRBJ2-7
cdr3_nt: TGTGCCAGCCTCCGGGACATCTACGAGCAGTACTTC
cdr3_aa: CASLRDIYEQYF

v_call: TRBV6-5
clone_size: -
d_call: TRBD1
j_call: TRBJ1-4
cdr3_nt: TGTGCCAGCAGTTTTTTCAGGGGGCCGTTTGAAAAACTGTTTTTT
cdr3_aa: CASSFFRGPFEKLFF

v_call: TRBV18
clone_size: once
d_call: TRBD1
j_call: TRBJ2-7
cdr3_nt: TGTGCCAGCTCACCAACAGACAGGGGACTTTCCTACGAGCAGTACTTC
cdr3_aa: CASSPTDRGLSYEQYF

v_call: TRBV27
clone_size: -
d_call: -
j_call: TRBJ2-7
cdr3_nt: TGTGCCACCTCTCGGGGGAAAGGCGGCTACGAGCAGTACTTC
cdr3_aa: CATSRGKGGYEQYF

v_call: TRBV5-1
clone_size: once
d_call: -
j_call: TRBJ2-5
cdr3_nt: TGCGCCGGAGGTCGGGGGAACCAAGAGACCCAGTACTTC
cdr3_aa: CAGGRGNQETQYF

v_call: TRBV3-1/TRBV3-2
clone_size: once
d_call: TRBD1
j_call: TRBJ1-4
cdr3_nt: TGTGCCAGCAGCCTATGGACAGGGGCCAGTAATGAAAAACTGTTTTTT
cdr3_aa: CASSLWTGASNEKLFF

v_call: TRBV9
clone_size: -
d_call: TRBD1
j_call: TRBJ1-2
cdr3_nt: TGTGCCAGCAGCGTAGGACCCTGGACAGGGGGATTTTATGGCTACACCTTC
cdr3_aa: CASSVGPWTGGFYGYTF

v_call: TRBV6-5
clone_size: -
d_call: TRBD1
j_call: TRBJ2-7
cdr3_nt: TGTGCCAGCAGTTACAGGCGTACAGGGGATAACTACGAGCAGTACTTC
cdr3_aa: CASSYRRTGDNYEQYF

v_call: TRBV6-4
clone_size: -
d_call: TRBD1
j_call: TRBJ2-2
cdr3_nt: TGTGCCAGCAGACAGGGGGCCGGGGAGCTGTTTTTT
cdr3_aa: CASRQGAGELFF

v_call: TRBV9
clone_size: -
d_call: TRBD2
j_call: TRBJ2-2
cdr3_nt: TGTGCCAGCTCAGGACTAGCGGGAAGCACCGGGGAGCTGTTTTTT
cdr3_aa: CASSGLAGSTGELFF

v_call: TRBV6-6
clone_size: -
d_call: TRBD1
j_call: TRBJ1-6
cdr3_nt: TGTGCCAGCAGTTCCGGGACAGCCAATTCACCCCTCCACTTT
cdr3_aa: CASSSGTANSPLHF

v_call: TRBV10-1
clone_size: -
d_call: -
j_call: TRBJ2-3
cdr3_nt: TGCGCCAGCAGTGAGTCGACGTCTAGCTCTAAACGGACAGATACGCAGTATTTT
cdr3_aa: CASSESTSSSKRTDTQYF

v_call: TRBV30
clone_size: -
d_call: TRBD1
j_call: TRBJ2-1
cdr3_nt: TGTGCCTTGACCGGGACAGGGGGACTTCGGGGTTACAATGAGCAGTTCTTC
cdr3_aa: CALTGTGGLRGYNEQFF

v_call: TRBV14
clone_size: -
d_call: TRBD1
j_call: TRBJ2-7
cdr3_nt: TGTGCCAGCAGTTACAGGGGCGAGCAGTACTTC
cdr3_aa: CASSYRGEQYF

v_call: TRBV9
clone_size: -
d_call: -
j_call: TRBJ2-3
cdr3_nt: TGTGCCAGCAGCGTAGGGCGGGGAGGCACAGATACGCAGTATTTT
cdr3_aa: CASSVGRGGTDTQYF

v_call: TRBV7-3
clone_size: -
d_call: TRBD1
j_call: TRBJ1-1
cdr3_nt: TGTGCCAGCAGATTTACCGGGACAGAAGGTGAAGCTTTCTTT
cdr3_aa: CASRFTGTEGEAFF

v_call: TRBV6-5
clone_size: -
d_call: TRBD1
j_call: TRBJ2-7
cdr3_nt: TGTGCCAGTAGGGACAGGTACTACGAGCAGTACTTC
cdr3_aa: CASRDRYYEQYF

v_call: TRBV2
clone_size: once
d_call: -
j_call: TRBJ1-5
cdr3_nt: TGTGCCACGCAGGGGTATAGCAATCAGCCCCAGCATTTT
cdr3_aa: CATQGYSNQPQHF

v_call: TRBV11-2
clone_size: -
d_call: TRBD1
j_call: TRBJ2-7
cdr3_nt: TGTGCCAGCAGTTTCACCCTTGCCGGGACAGGGACCCCGTTGGACTTC
cdr3_aa: CASSFTLAGTGTPLDF